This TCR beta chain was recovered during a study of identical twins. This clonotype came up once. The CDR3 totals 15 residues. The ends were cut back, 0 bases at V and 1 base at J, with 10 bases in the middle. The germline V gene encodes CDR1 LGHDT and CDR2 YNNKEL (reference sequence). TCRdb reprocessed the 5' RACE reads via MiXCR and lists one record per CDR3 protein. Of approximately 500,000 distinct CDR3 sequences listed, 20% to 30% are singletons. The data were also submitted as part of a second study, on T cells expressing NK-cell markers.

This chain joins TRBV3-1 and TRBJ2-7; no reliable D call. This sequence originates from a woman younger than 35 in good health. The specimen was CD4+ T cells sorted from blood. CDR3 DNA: TGTGCCAGCAGCCAAGACTTGATTCGATCCTACGAGCAGTACTTC. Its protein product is CASSQDLIRSYEQYF.